A selection of T cell receptor beta chains follows, all from one sample in a study of OX40 agonist ivuxolimab in advanced cancers. TCRdb keeps only in-frame clones here, not all; method: immunoSEQ multiplex PCR. This table holds some 66,000 clones, approximately 89% found once. The sequencing here drew on CD4+ or CD8+ T cells sorted from blood, taken in a trial of the OX40 agonist ivuxolimab. The receptors derive from an adult with an advanced solid tumor such as melanoma, head and neck, liver or kidney cancer. Each CDR3 is given with its conserved first and last residue. A D gene is named only where the DNA matches it firmly.

d_call	j_call	v_call	cdr3_nt	cdr3_aa
.	TRBJ1-5	TRBV4-2	TGTGCCAGCAGCCACGAACCAGGGGATGGCCAGCCCCAGCATTTT	CASSHEPGDGQPQHF
.	TRBJ2-7	TRBV28	TGTGCCAGCAGTCAACAGGGACGGTCCACCTACGAGCAGTACTTC	CASSQQGRSTYEQYF
.	TRBJ2-7	TRBV10-3	TGTGCCTCCACGGGGGCTCCATTCGGGGAGCAGTACTTC	CASTGAPFGEQYF
.	TRBJ2-2	TRBV6-4	TGTGCCAGCAGTAGAGAACCGAACACCGGGGAGCTGTTTTTT	CASSREPNTGELFF
TRBD2	TRBJ2-3	TRBV9	TGTGCCAGCAGCGTAGCAATCCCTAGCGGGGATACGCAGTATTTT	CASSVAIPSGDTQYF
TRBD1	TRBJ1-1	TRBV19	TGTGCCAGTAGCCCGGGACAGGCGACTTTCTTT	CASSPGQATFF
TRBD2	TRBJ2-3	TRBV11-3	TGTGCCAGCAGCTTAGGGCGCCCCCATAGCGGGGGAAGCACAGATACGCAGTATTTT	CASSLGRPHSGGSTDTQYF
TRBD1	TRBJ2-3	TRBV11-2	TGTGCCAGCAGCTTTGGGACAGGGGGCTTCACAGATACGCAGTATTTT	CASSFGTGGFTDTQYF
.	TRBJ1-1	TRBV12-2	TGTGCAAGTCGCTTGCTGAAATCCAGACGGGCTTTCTTT	CASRLLKSRRAFF
.	TRBJ2-1	TRBV6-1	TGTGCCAGCAGGGACAGAATCGTGCAGAATGAGCAGTTCTTC	CASRDRIVQNEQFF
.	TRBJ1-6	TRBV7-2	TGTGCCAGCAGCTTAGAGGGATCCTACTCACCCCTCCACTTT	CASSLEGSYSPLHF